Presented here are 20 T cell receptor beta chains from one specimen sequenced in a study of long-term antiretroviral therapy in people with HIV. With survey level as its setting, the immunoSEQ assay was v3.0. Sequenced by immunoSEQ multiplex PCR; TCRdb stores in-frame clones only, minus some. The data show more than 35,000 clones, 86% seen once. This material consisted of unsorted PBMCs, taken just before starting antiretroviral therapy. These receptors came from a woman aged 18-29 years with HIV.

The chain combines TRBV7-9 with TRBJ1-2; D is unclear. CDR3 length: 13 amino acids. The germline V gene encodes CDR1 SEHNR and CDR2 FQNEAQ (reference sequence). The germline V and J ends were trimmed by 1 base and 6 bases, with 9 bases remaining between them. As DNA, the CDR3 is TGTGCCAGCAGCTTAGAGCTGAGCCATGGCTACACCTTC. Protein sequence: CASSLELSHGYTF.

The CDR3 region has the DNA TGTGCCAGCAGTTTTAGTCCCTCGGCCAACGTCCTGACTTTC. Residues: CASSFSPSANVLTF. This chain uses TRBV28 with TRBJ2-6; D not certain. Germline-derived CDR1 and CDR2 are MDHEN and SYDVKM. Trimming left V 3 bases short and J 6 bases short, with 9 bases between. This CDR3 region has 14 residues.

This chain links TRBV6-6 with TRBJ2-3, with 8 bases matching TRBD1. This CDR3 has 15 residues. The J segment lost 4 bases and the V segment lost 5 bases, leaving 8 bases of the junction unmatched. CDR1 and CDR2 from the germline V gene are MNHNY and SVGAGI (reference sequence). The CDR3 protein is CASSQGAFLADTQYF. Here the CDR3 DNA reads TGTGCCAGCAGTCAGGGGGCCTTCTTGGCAGATACGCAGTATTTT.

CDR3 sequence: CASRTFGEAPGEQYF. DNA of the CDR3: TGTGCCAGCAGGACTTTCGGGGAAGCCCCCGGCGAGCAGTACTTC. V is TRBV5-6 and J is TRBJ2-7, with D tentatively TRBD2 (5 bases). Trimming left V 5 bases short and J 6 bases short, with 21 bases between. The CDR3 spans 15 residues. CDR1 is SGHDT, CDR2 YYEEEE, per germline.

V is TRBV5-6 and J is TRBJ2-7, with D maybe TRBD1 (5 bases). Germline loops: CDR1 SGHDT, CDR2 YYEEEE. Trimming shortened V by 1 base and J by 7 bases, and 9 bases separated the two germline ends. The CDR3 contains 12 residues. CDR3 loop: CASSLRGREQYF. CDR3 in DNA: TGTGCCAGCAGCTTGAGGGGCCGTGAGCAGTACTTC. The variable domain in full, with the rest retrieved from reference TRBV5-6 and TRBJ2-7, is DAGVTQSPTHLIKTRGQQVTLRCSPKSGHDTVSWYQQALGQGPQFIFQYYEEEERQRGNFPDRFSGHQFPNYSSELNVNALLLGDSALYLCASSLRGREQYFGPGTRLTVT.

The rearrangement links TRBV7-9 to TRBJ2-3, with 7 bases that match TRBD2. V trimming: 3 bases; J trimming: 0 bases; junction bases outside the gene matches: 3. The CDR3 totals 15 residues. Looked up from germline, CDR1 is SEHNR and CDR2 is FQNEAQ (reference sequence). This CDR3 reads CASSFSGLSTDTQYF. DNA of the CDR3: TGTGCCAGCAGCTTTAGCGGGCTTAGCACAGATACGCAGTATTTT.

This clone is large. This chain joins TRBV15 and TRBJ2-5; TRBD2 matches at 8 bases. CDR1 and CDR2 (germline): LNHNV, YYDKDF (reference sequence). V was clipped by 5 bases and J by 5 bases; unmatched bases: 4. The CDR3 extends over 13 amino acids. In DNA form, the CDR3 reads TGTGCCACCAGCGGAATAGCGGGGGAGACCCAGTACTTC. It codes for CATSGIAGETQYF.

V gene TRBV9 combines with J gene TRBJ1-5, with D perhaps matching TRBD1 (6 bases). CDR3 length equals 15 residues. Germline V CDR1 and CDR2: SGDLS, YYNGEE. V lost 8 bases to trimming and J lost 0 bases, with 15 bases between them. CDR3 sequence: CASSRGEYSNQPQHF. The CDR3 bases are TGTGCCAGTTCCAGGGGCGAGTATAGCAATCAGCCCCAGCATTTT.

J is TRBJ2-1 and V is TRBV29-1; 7 bases map to TRBD1. After removal of 7 bases from V and 5 bases from J, the junction contained 8 bases not matched to a gene. This CDR3 is built from 13 residues. Germline V lookup: CDR1 SQVTM, CDR2 ANQGSEA. The CDR3 DNA follows: TGCAGCGCTACGACAGGGACCCACAATGAGCAGTTCTTC. It is translated as CSATTGTHNEQFF.

The gene calls are TRBV18 and TRBJ2-1, with 8 bases aligning to TRBD1. CDR1 and CDR2 from the germline V gene are KGHSH and LQKENI. V shed 10 bases and J 2 bases; nucleotides not matched to a gene: 13. The CDR3 length is 16 residues. The CDR3 coding sequence is TGTGCCACCGAGTCCGGACAGGGTTTCGCCTACAATGAGCAGTTCTTC. Protein product: CATESGQGFAYNEQFF.

The rearrangement links TRBV10-3 to TRBJ2-1, with 9 positions matching TRBD2. CDR1 ENHRY and CDR2 SYGVKD come from the germline V gene. Trimming cost V 0 bases and J 2 bases; bases outside gene matches: 5. This CDR3 contains 17 residues. The CDR3 sequence is CAISESGGGRAYNEQFF. As DNA, the CDR3 is TGTGCCATCAGTGAGTCCGGTGGCGGGAGGGCCTACAATGAGCAGTTCTTC.

The chain carries TRBV7-9 and TRBJ2-1, with 8 bases matching TRBD2. There are 15 residues in the CDR3. The ends lost 6 bases at V and 6 bases at J; junction bases unmatched: 10. Per the germline V gene, CDR1 is SEHNR and CDR2 is FQNEAQ (reference sequence). The CDR3 reads CASSWRVSGINEQFF. The CDR3 bases are TGTGCCAGCAGTTGGAGGGTTAGCGGGATCAATGAGCAGTTCTTC.

The chain is built from TRBV27 and TRBJ1-2; D unresolved. Looked up from germline, CDR1 is MNHEY and CDR2 is SMNVEV (reference sequence). CDR3 length: 13 amino acids. V was pared by 2 bases and J by 8 bases, with 12 bases between. The CDR3 bases are TGTGCCAGCAGTTTAGTACCGGCGGAAGGCTACACCTTC. As protein: CASSLVPAEGYTF.

The chain employs TRBV28 and TRBJ2-7; D gene unclear. From germline, CDR1 is MDHEN and CDR2 SYDVKM. V dropped 4 bases and J dropped 6 bases, with 7 bases sitting between them. This CDR3 contains 11 residues. This chain's CDR3 is CASSSDAEQYF. The CDR3 nucleotides are TGTGCCAGCAGTTCCGACGCCGAGCAGTACTTC.

The CDR3 DNA sequence: TGTGCTAGTGGTTTGTCAACAGGGATGGATACGCAGTATTTT. It is translated as CASGLSTGMDTQYF. The genes are TRBV12-5 and TRBJ2-3, with D perhaps TRBD1 (6 bases). Germline V lookup: CDR1 LGHNT, CDR2 FRNRAP. The CDR3 length is 14 residues. Trimming took 2 bases from V and 6 from J, leaving 12 bases between them. Combining the CDR3 with reference TRBV12-5 and TRBJ2-3 gives the whole variable domain DARVTQTPRHKVTEMGQEVTMRCQPILGHNTVFWYRQTMMQGLELLAYFRNRAPLDDSGMPKDRFSAEMPDATLATLKIQPSEPRDSAVYFCASGLSTGMDTQYFGPGTRLTVL.

The chain recombines TRBV7-2 with TRBJ2-5; 8 bases fit TRBD2. In germline, CDR1 is SGHTA, CDR2 FQGNSA. The CDR3 is 17 residues long. V lost 1 base to trimming and J lost 2 bases; unmatched junction nucleotides: 9. The CDR3 loop is CASSLVGGGSLQETQYF. The CDR3 DNA reads as TGTGCCAGCAGCTTAGTTGGCGGGGGGTCGCTTCAAGAGACCCAGTACTTC.

The genes are TRBV6-6 and TRBJ2-1; D is possibly TRBD1 (6 bases). The length of the CDR3 is 11 residues. Germline CDR1 reads MNHNY; CDR2 reads SVGAGI (reference sequence). V lost 6 bases, J lost 12 bases, and 12 bases lay in between. The CDR3 DNA reads as TGTGCCAGCAGGGAACAGGGTGGGCAGTTCTTC. It yields the protein CASREQGGQFF.

V is TRBV7-9 and J is TRBJ1-2; the D gene is possibly TRBD1 (6 bases). CDR1 and CDR2 (germline): SEHNR, FQNEAQ (reference sequence). The length of the CDR3 is 13 residues. The V end lost 0 bases, the J end lost 8 bases, and 10 bases lay between the germline ends. CDR3 amino acids: CASSLAYRVGYTF. The DNA for the CDR3 is TGTGCCAGCAGCTTAGCGTACAGGGTCGGCTACACCTTC.

This rearrangement joins TRBV27 to TRBJ1-1, with D unresolved. This CDR3 region has 11 residues. The V end was cut by 3 bases, the J end by 11 bases, with 10 bases between. Germline V gene lookup returns CDR1 MNHEY and CDR2 SMNVEV (reference sequence). The CDR3 nucleotides are TGTGCCAGCAGTTTTGCTGGGCGGGCTTTCTTT. The encoded protein is CASSFAGRAFF.

This chain links TRBV28 with TRBJ1-1; tentative D call: TRBD1 (5 bases). CDR3 length: 16 residues. Germline V gene lookup returns CDR1 MDHEN and CDR2 SYDVKM. The V gene lost 8 bases and the J gene lost 0 bases, with 19 bases spanning the gap. The CDR3 loop reads CASFPGTRAMNTEAFF. The CDR3 coding sequence is TGTGCCAGCTTCCCCGGCACCAGGGCCATGAACACTGAAGCTTTCTTT.